This record looks at one T cell receptor (beta chain) sequence and its context. These data come from a study of blood T cell repertoires in COVID-19. Looking at the study overall: The origin of the acute and convalescent COVID-19 samples was the United States, Italy and Spain.

The CDR3 runs 12 residues. Trimming cost V 7 bases and J 3 bases; bases outside gene matches: 1. Germline V CDR1 and CDR2: SQVTM, ANQGSEA. Clones were sequenced by immunoSEQ multiplex PCR, and TCRdb holds only the in-frame ones, with some missing. The sample lists some 300,000 clones; 85% to 90% were seen once. The receptor was derived from a woman aged 45-65 years with COVID-19, enrolled during active disease. This chain links TRBV29-1 with TRBJ1-1, with 11 bases lining up with TRBD1. Material: peripheral blood. CDR3 region: CSAGQGDTEAFF. Written as DNA, the CDR3 is TGCAGCGCGGGACAGGGGGACACTGAAGCTTTCTTT.